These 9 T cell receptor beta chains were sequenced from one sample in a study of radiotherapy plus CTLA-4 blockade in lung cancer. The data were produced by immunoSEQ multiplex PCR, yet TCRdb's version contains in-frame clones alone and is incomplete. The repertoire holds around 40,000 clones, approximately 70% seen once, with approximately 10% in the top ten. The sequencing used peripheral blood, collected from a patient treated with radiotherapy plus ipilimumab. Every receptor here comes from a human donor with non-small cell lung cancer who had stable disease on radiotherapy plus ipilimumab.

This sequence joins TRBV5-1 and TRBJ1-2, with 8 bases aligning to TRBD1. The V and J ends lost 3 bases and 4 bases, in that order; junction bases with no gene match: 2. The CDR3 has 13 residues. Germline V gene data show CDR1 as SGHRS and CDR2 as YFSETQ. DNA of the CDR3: TGCGCCAGCAGCTCGGGACAGGCCTATGGCTACACCTTC. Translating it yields CASSSGQAYGYTF.

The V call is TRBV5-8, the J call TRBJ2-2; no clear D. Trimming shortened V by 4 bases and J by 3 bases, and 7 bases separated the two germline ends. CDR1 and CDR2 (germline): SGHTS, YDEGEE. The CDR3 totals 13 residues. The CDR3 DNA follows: TGTGCCAGCAGCCGTCGGGACACCGGGGAGCTGTTTTTT. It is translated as CASSRRDTGELFF.

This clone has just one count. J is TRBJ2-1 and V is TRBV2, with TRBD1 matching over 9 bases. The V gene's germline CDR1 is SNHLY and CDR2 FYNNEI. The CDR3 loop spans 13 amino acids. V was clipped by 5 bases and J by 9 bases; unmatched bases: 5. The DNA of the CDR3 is TGTGCCAGCAGTTCACACAGGGGGCTTGAGCAGTTCTTC. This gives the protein CASSSHRGLEQFF.

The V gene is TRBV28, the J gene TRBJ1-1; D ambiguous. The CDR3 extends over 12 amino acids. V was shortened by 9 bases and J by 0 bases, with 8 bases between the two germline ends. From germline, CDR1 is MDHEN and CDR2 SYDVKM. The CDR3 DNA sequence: TGTGCCAGTACGGGGATGAACACTGAAGCTTTCTTT. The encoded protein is CASTGMNTEAFF.

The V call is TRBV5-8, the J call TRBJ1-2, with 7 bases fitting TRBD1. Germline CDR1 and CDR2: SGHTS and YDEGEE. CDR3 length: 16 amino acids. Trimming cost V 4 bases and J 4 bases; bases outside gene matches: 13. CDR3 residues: CASSGGQARPLYGYTF. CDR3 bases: TGTGCCAGCAGCGGAGGACAGGCCCGCCCGCTCTATGGCTACACCTTC.

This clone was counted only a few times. CDR3: CASSAPLQGWEKLFF. The DNA for the CDR3 is TGTGCCAGCAGCGCGCCTCTACAGGGTTGGGAAAAACTGTTTTTT. The genes are TRBV5-6 and TRBJ1-4, with a tentative D call TRBD1 (6 bases). V lost 4 bases to trimming and J lost 8 bases, with 18 bases between them. Germline-derived CDR1 and CDR2 are SGHDT and YYEEEE. The CDR3 extends over 15 amino acids.

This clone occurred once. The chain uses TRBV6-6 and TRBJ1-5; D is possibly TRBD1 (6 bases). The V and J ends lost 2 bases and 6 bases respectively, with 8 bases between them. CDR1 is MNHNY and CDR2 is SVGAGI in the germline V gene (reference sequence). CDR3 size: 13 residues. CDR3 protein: CASSYGGGQPQHF. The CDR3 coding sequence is TGTGCCAGCAGTTACGGGGGCGGTCAGCCCCAGCATTTT.

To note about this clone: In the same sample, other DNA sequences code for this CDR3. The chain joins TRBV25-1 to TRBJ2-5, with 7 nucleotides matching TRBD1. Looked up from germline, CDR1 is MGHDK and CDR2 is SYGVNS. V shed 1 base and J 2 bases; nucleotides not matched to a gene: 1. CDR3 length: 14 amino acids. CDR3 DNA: TGTGCCAGCAGTGAATTACAGGGGCAAGAGACCCAGTACTTC. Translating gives CASSELQGQETQYF.

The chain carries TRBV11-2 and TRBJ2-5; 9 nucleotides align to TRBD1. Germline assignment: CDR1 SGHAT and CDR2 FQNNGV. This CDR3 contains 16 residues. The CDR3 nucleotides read TGTGCTTACCGGGGGAGGACAGGGGTTGTTCGGGAGACCCAGTACTTC. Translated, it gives CAYRGRTGVVRETQYF.